These T cell receptor beta chains were read from a single sample in a study of human T cells and chemical hapten exposure. TCRdb ran MiXCR on the RACE reads and lists one entry per CDR3 protein. The sample has 180,000 or so distinct CDR3 sequences, under 35% seen once. The specimen was whole blood, collected in connection with sensitization to the hapten diphenylcyclopropenone (DPC). All receptors derive from a woman aged 25 to 45 with alopecia areata. Some clones in this sample may be carry-over from other donors' samples. Both conserved end residues are part of each CDR3. D genes are given only for firm matches. The size entry is marked missing in some rows and otherwise reads once, few, many or a size class.

clone size	V gene	J gene	D gene	CDR3 DNA	CDR3 protein
few	TRBV5-4	TRBJ2-3	NA	TGTGCCAGCAGCTTGCAGTACACAGATACGCAGTATTTT	CASSLQYTDTQYF
NA	TRBV4-3	TRBJ1-1	NA	TGCGCCAGCAGCCAAGATAGATCGGGATGGACTGAAGCTTTCTTT	CASSQDRSGWTEAFF
NA	TRBV7-6	TRBJ2-7	NA	TGTGCCAGCAGCTCCTCGGGGACAAACGAGCAGTACTTC	CASSSSGTNEQYF
NA	TRBV7-7	TRBJ1-4	NA	TGTGCTAGCAGCTTAGGGGTTAATGAAAAACTGTTTTTT	CASSLGVNEKLFF
few	TRBV9	TRBJ1-1	TRBD1	TGTGCCAGCAGCCCACGACAGGGGGCAGTGAACACTGAAGCTTTCTTT	CASSPRQGAVNTEAFF
NA	TRBV5-1	TRBJ2-2	NA	TGCGCCAGCAGCCCCTCCCAGGGAATGAACACCGGGGAGCTGTTTTTT	CASSPSQGMNTGELFF
NA	TRBV20-1	TRBJ1-2	TRBD1	TGCAGTGCTAGCCTTAGGACAGGGGGGTATGGCTACACCTTC	CSASLRTGGYGYTF
NA	TRBV2	TRBJ2-1	TRBD2	TGTGCCAGCAGGCCACTAGCGGGGGCTTACAATGAGCAGTTCTTC	CASRPLAGAYNEQFF
NA	TRBV5-1	TRBJ1-1	NA	TGCGCCAGCAGCTTGGTGTCGTGGCAGGCGAACACTGAAGCTTTCTTT	CASSLVSWQANTEAFF
few	TRBV2	TRBJ1-1	NA	TGTGCCAGCAGGGAAGGGAACACTGAAGCTTTCTTT	CASREGNTEAFF
few	TRBV29-1	TRBJ2-1	NA	TGCAGCGTTGACACCGCTGGGCAGTTCTTC	CSVDTAGQFF
NA	TRBV28	TRBJ2-1	TRBD2	TGTGCCAGCAGTTCCCTCAGGCTAGCGGGGGGCTCCTACAATGAGCAGTTCTTC	CASSSLRLAGGSYNEQFF
NA	TRBV5-6	TRBJ2-2	NA	TGTGCCAGCAGCTTGTTACCTCCGACCGGGGAGCTGTTTTTT	CASSLLPPTGELFF
NA	TRBV7-2	TRBJ2-5	NA	TGTGCCAGCAGCTTCGGACAGACAGAGACCCAGTACTTC	CASSFGQTETQYF
few	TRBV10-3	TRBJ2-7	TRBD2	TGTGCCATCGGGCGGGGGGAATACGAGCAGTACTTC	CAIGRGEYEQYF
NA	TRBV5-5	TRBJ2-6	NA	TGTGCCAGCAGCTTGAAATTTAATACCGAGACGGGGGCCAACGTCCTGACTTTC	CASSLKFNTETGANVLTF
NA	TRBV11-1	TRBJ1-1	NA	TGTGCCAGCAGTGAGGGGCTTGAGGGTGAAGCTTTCTTT	CASSEGLEGEAFF
NA	TRBV28	TRBJ1-5	NA	TGTGCCAGCAGTCCCAGGACCGCTACGCCCCAGCATTTT	CASSPRTATPQHF
many	TRBV2	TRBJ1-5	TRBD1	TGTGCCAGCAGGCCAGGACAGGCGAGCAATCAGCCCCAGCATTTT	CASRPGQASNQPQHF
few	TRBV29-1	TRBJ2-7	TRBD1	TGCAGCGTTGCTGGACAGGGGATCTACGAGCAGTACTTC	CSVAGQGIYEQYF
few	TRBV18	TRBJ1-3	NA	TGTGCCAGCTCACCACTCAGGGGCCCAGCGAGCTCTGGAAACACCATATATTTT	CASSPLRGPASSGNTIYF
few	TRBV28	TRBJ2-1	NA	TGTGCCATCAATCCCCCGACAGGCAATGAGCAGTTCTTC	CAINPPTGNEQFF
many	TRBV21-1	TRBJ2-2	NA	TGTGCCAGCAGACAGGGGAACACCGGGGAGCTGTTTTTT	CASRQGNTGELFF
NA	TRBV7-9	TRBJ2-1	NA	TGTGCCAGCAGCTTTACGGGGAGCTCCTACAATGAGCAGTTCTTC	CASSFTGSSYNEQFF
NA	TRBV2	TRBJ1-6	NA	TGTGCCAGCAGTGAAGCGGCAGGGGTTTCACCCCTCCACTTT	CASSEAAGVSPLHF
NA	TRBV5-1	TRBJ2-5	NA	TGCGCCAGCAGGCCAGGGGTCCAAGAGACCCAGTACTTC	CASRPGVQETQYF
many	TRBV29-1	TRBJ1-1	TRBD1	TGCAGCGTCCGCGGACAGGGCGATCTGGCTTTCTTT	CSVRGQGDLAFF
NA	TRBV7-2	TRBJ1-6	TRBD1	TGTGCCAGCAGCTTTCCAGACAGGGGGCTTAGTTCACCCCTCCACTTT	CASSFPDRGLSSPLHF
NA	TRBV5-8	TRBJ2-5	NA	TGTGCCAGCAGCTCTATGGACGGGGGCCAAGAGACCCAGTACTTC	CASSSMDGGQETQYF
few	TRBV27	TRBJ2-7	NA	TGTGCCAGCAGGCCGTGGGGGCCCTACGAGCAGTACTTC	CASRPWGPYEQYF
few	TRBV7-2	TRBJ2-7	NA	TGTGCCAGCAGCTTACCCTCCTACGAGCAGTACTTC	CASSLPSYEQYF
NA	TRBV2	TRBJ2-3	NA	TGTGCCAGCAGTTCGACCATCAGGGGAGATACGCAGTATTTT	CASSSTIRGDTQYF
few	TRBV28	TRBJ1-6	NA	TGTGCCAGCAGTTTTACGGGGCACTCACCCCTCCACTTT	CASSFTGHSPLHF
NA	TRBV12-3/TRBV12-4	TRBJ1-2	NA	TGTGCCAGCAGTTTGGGTCCTGCAGATGGCTACACCTTC	CASSLGPADGYTF
NA	TRBV11-3	TRBJ2-5	NA	TGTGCCAGCAGCTCGCCCGGGGGTTTATCGGAGACCCAGTACTTC	CASSSPGGLSETQYF
NA	TRBV7-9	TRBJ1-4	NA	TGTGCCAGCAGCTTAACGGAAAAACTGTTTTTT	CASSLTEKLFF
many	TRBV2	TRBJ1-5	TRBD1	TGTGCCTCCGACAGGGGGCTCAGCAATCAGCCCCAGCATTTT	CASDRGLSNQPQHF
few	TRBV6-5	TRBJ1-4	NA	TGTGCCAGCAGTTACTCGGTTCTAGCAACTAATGAAAAACTGTTTTTT	CASSYSVLATNEKLFF
few	TRBV9	TRBJ2-3	TRBD2	TGTGCCAGCAGCGTAGTCCCTAGCGGCCTCACAGATACGCAGTATTTT	CASSVVPSGLTDTQYF
few	TRBV24-1	TRBJ2-1	TRBD1	TGTGCCACCAGTGATTGGGGACAGGGGGGTGAGCAGTTCTTC	CATSDWGQGGEQFF
few	TRBV29-1	TRBJ2-5	TRBD1	TGCAGCGTTGGTGGACAGGGAGAGACCCAGTACTTC	CSVGGQGETQYF
NA	TRBV24-1	TRBJ1-2	NA	TGTGCCACCAGTGATTTTGGTTATGGCTACACCTTC	CATSDFGYGYTF
few	TRBV29-1	TRBJ2-3	NA	TGCAGCGTTGAAGAAGGGTGGGCCACGTTATCCACAGATACGCAGTATTTT	CSVEEGWATLSTDTQYF
NA	TRBV28	TRBJ1-4	NA	TGTGCCAGCAGGCTCCCGGGACCGACTCTTGAAAAACTGTTTTTT	CASRLPGPTLEKLFF
NA	TRBV13	TRBJ2-7	NA	TGTGCCAGCAGCTATCGACAGAGCTCCTACGAGCAGTACTTC	CASSYRQSSYEQYF
NA	TRBV21-1	TRBJ1-5	NA	TGTGCCAGCAGCAAAGGGGGACTCGGTCAGCCCCAGCATTTT	CASSKGGLGQPQHF
few	TRBV29-1	TRBJ1-3	NA	TGCAGCGTGGGCGGGAACTCTGGAAACACCATATATTTT	CSVGGNSGNTIYF
NA	TRBV20-1	TRBJ2-1	NA	TGCAGTGCTAGGGGGTCGGGGAGTTCGTACAATGAGCAGTTCTTC	CSARGSGSSYNEQFF
NA	TRBV5-1	TRBJ2-3	NA	TGCGCCAGCAGCTTGGTGGGGGGGCGAGATACGCAGTATTTT	CASSLVGGRDTQYF
few	TRBV28	TRBJ2-1	TRBD2	TGTGCCAGCAGTCCACTAAAGGGACTAGCGGGAGGATATGAGCAGTTCTTC	CASSPLKGLAGGYEQFF
few	TRBV12-3/TRBV12-4	TRBJ2-3	NA	TGTGCCAGCAGTTTAACGGCAGGTAGCACAGATACGCAGTATTTT	CASSLTAGSTDTQYF
NA	TRBV7-6	TRBJ2-7	TRBD1	TGTGCCAGCAGCCCAGCGACAGGGCCCGGGGAGCAGTACTTC	CASSPATGPGEQYF
NA	TRBV5-1	TRBJ2-7	NA	TGCGCCAGCAGCACCACCGTGGATAGGTCCTACGAGCAGTACTTC	CASSTTVDRSYEQYF
NA	TRBV6-5	TRBJ2-7	NA	TGTGCCAGCACAGACTTACAGGGTAACGAGCAGTACTTC	CASTDLQGNEQYF